The 18 T cell receptor beta chains below all came from one sample that was sequenced in a study of early T cells in non-severe SARS-CoV-2 infection. From the 5' RACE reads, TCRdb called clonotypes with MiXCR, one entry per CDR3 protein. Of about 76,000 distinct CDR3 sequences listed, roughly a sixth are singletons. The specimen was whole blood. These receptors all come from an adult who was a healthcare worker with PCR-confirmed SARS-CoV-2 infection or an uninfected control (not recorded which).

Details on this clonotype: At one end, the junction sequence differs from germline, possibly due to a read error. This chain uses TRBV7-2 with TRBJ2-6, with 7 bases identical to TRBD1. This CDR3 region has 17 residues. The germline V gene encodes CDR1 SGHTA and CDR2 FQGNSA. The CDR3 spells CASSSGTVSSGTNVLTF. The CDR3 DNA sequence: TGTGCCAGCAGCTCCGGGACAGTGAGCTCTGGGACCAACGTCCTGACTTTC.

The rearrangement uses TRBV29-1 and TRBJ2-2; TRBD2 matches at 13 bases. V gave up 7 bases and J gave up 2 bases; unmatched junction bases: 7. The CDR3 covers 16 residues. Germline CDR1 and CDR2: SQVTM and ANQGSEA. CDR3 nucleotides: TGCAGCGGGGGGAAGGGACTAGCGGGAAACACCGGGGAGCTGTTTTTT. Protein product: CSGGKGLAGNTGELFF.

This clonotype was seen repeatedly, ten times or more. The chain uses TRBV5-1 and TRBJ1-1; maybe TRBD1 (6 bases). Germline V gene lookup returns CDR1 SGHRS and CDR2 YFSETQ. This CDR3 contains 16 residues. V shed 0 bases and J shed 1 base, with 13 bases lying between them. The CDR3 protein is CASSLDSGTKNTEAFF. CDR3 DNA sequence: TGCGCCAGCAGCTTGGATTCCGGGACAAAGAACACTGAAGCTTTCTTT.

The rearrangement joins TRBV7-9 to TRBJ2-5; unclear D gene. The ends were cut back, 5 bases at V and 5 bases at J, with 9 bases in the middle. There are 12 residues in the CDR3. The germline CDR1 and CDR2 sequences are SEHNR and FQNEAQ (reference sequence). The DNA for the CDR3 is TGTGCCAGCAGCCCCGAGGTGGAGACCCAGTACTTC. Protein: CASSPEVETQYF.

A few counts support this clonotype. CDR3: CASSLSGAEAFF. CDR3 sequence (DNA): TGTGCCAGCAGTTTATCCGGAGCCGAAGCTTTCTTT. The rearrangement uses TRBV28 and TRBJ1-1; D is ambiguous. The germline V and J ends were trimmed by 1 base and 8 bases, with 8 bases remaining between them. Germline V gene lookup returns CDR1 MDHEN and CDR2 SYDVKM. CDR3 size: 12 residues.

The V and J genes are TRBV25-1 and TRBJ1-5; D gene unclear. Germline lookup yields CDR1 MGHDK and CDR2 SYGVNS. The V gene lost 2 bases and the J gene lost 6 bases, with 11 bases spanning the gap. The CDR3 loop spans 14 amino acids. This CDR3 reads CASSEILRVQPQHF. In DNA, the CDR3 is TGTGCCAGCAGTGAAATCCTCCGGGTTCAGCCCCAGCATTTT.

This chain links TRBV7-9 with TRBJ2-5, with TRBD2 matching over 7 bases. The CDR3 contains 16 residues. Germline V gives CDR1 SEHNR, CDR2 FQNEAQ (reference sequence). Trimming cost V 6 bases and J 2 bases; bases outside gene matches: 12. As DNA, the CDR3 is TGTGCCAGCAGGCCATCTGGGACTAATCTTCAAGAGACCCAGTACTTC. This sequence encodes CASRPSGTNLQETQYF.

The chain combines TRBV9 with TRBJ1-5; D may be TRBD1 (5 bases). The CDR3 has 15 amino acids. Germline CDR1 reads SGDLS; CDR2 reads YYNGEE. Trimming cost V 3 bases and J 0 bases, with 10 bases left between them. The CDR3 here is CASSARDGSNQPQHF. The CDR3 bases are TGTGCCAGCAGCGCCCGGGACGGTAGCAATCAGCCCCAGCATTTT.

Only a few counts were recorded for this clonotype. The V call is TRBV11-2, the J call TRBJ2-1; tentatively, D is TRBD1 or TRBD2 (5 bases each). From germline, CDR1 is SGHAT and CDR2 FQNNGV. V was shortened by 1 base and J by 4 bases, with 8 bases between the two germline ends. The CDR3 has 14 amino acids. DNA of the CDR3: TGTGCCAGCAGCTTAGGTGGGACGTACAATGAGCAGTTCTTC. This codes for CASSLGGTYNEQFF.

The chain carries TRBV27 and TRBJ1-5; D is perhaps TRBD1 (5 bases). Per germline, CDR1 MNHEY and CDR2 SMNVEV (reference sequence). V gave up 2 bases and J gave up 0 bases, with 17 bases separating them. The CDR3 covers 18 residues. Here the CDR3 DNA reads TGTGCCAGCAGTTTAAGGGGTGTGGGTGACCCTAGCAATCAGCCCCAGCATTTT. The encoded protein is CASSLRGVGDPSNQPQHF.

This clonotype was counted many times. The chain recombines TRBV7-3 with TRBJ2-1; no clear D. The CDR3 loop spans 12 amino acids. Germline-derived CDR1 and CDR2 are SGHTA and FQGTGA. Trimming left V 2 bases short and J 9 bases short, with 8 bases between. CDR3 sequence: CASSLSGGEQFF. The CDR3 DNA is TGTGCCAGCAGCTTATCGGGCGGTGAGCAGTTCTTC.

This clonotype showed up just a few times. The CDR3 nucleotides read TGTGCCAGCAGCCCTAGCCAGGGTTCAGCGAGGGACGAGCAGTACTTC. Amino acids: CASSPSQGSARDEQYF. J is TRBJ2-7 and V is TRBV7-6, with D possibly being TRBD1 or TRBD2 (5 bases each). Germline V gene data show CDR1 as SGHVS and CDR2 as FNYEAQ. The CDR3 totals 16 residues. V was clipped by 5 bases and J by 5 bases, with 22 bases between them.

This clonotype appeared many times. CDR3 loop: CASSVGPNSKDRISVPDTQYF. CDR3 nucleotides: TGTGCCAGCAGCGTAGGCCCGAATTCCAAGGACAGAATTTCAGTCCCAGATACGCAGTATTTT. The gene calls are TRBV9 and TRBJ2-3; D possibly corresponds to TRBD1 (6 bases). V lost 0 bases, J lost 4 bases, and 30 bases lay in between. CDR3 size: 21 residues. Germline CDR1 and CDR2: SGDLS and YYNGEE.

This clonotype was observed a few times. J is TRBJ2-7 and V is TRBV3-1; D is tentatively TRBD1 or TRBD2 (5 bases each). V was trimmed by 7 bases and J by 5 bases, leaving 15 bases between them. Germline CDR1 is LGHDT and CDR2 is YNNKEL (reference sequence). The CDR3 totals 13 residues. The CDR3 region is CASTDPGRHEQYF. The CDR3 coding sequence is TGTGCCAGCACCGACCCGGGACGACACGAGCAGTACTTC.

This clonotype was seen ten or more times. The gene calls are TRBV24-1 and TRBJ2-4; D perhaps matches TRBD1 (6 bases). V was trimmed by 3 bases and J by 2 bases, leaving 10 bases between them. Germline-derived CDR1 and CDR2 are KGHDR and SFDVKD. The CDR3 spans 15 residues. As DNA, the CDR3 is TGTGCCACCAGTGATGGGGGCTCAACCAAAAACATTCAGTACTTC. This codes for CATSDGGSTKNIQYF.

This clonotype showed up just a few times. The CDR3 DNA sequence: TGTGCCAGCAGGGTATTGTTGAACACTGAAGCTTTCTTT. Amino acids: CASRVLLNTEAFF. This chain connects TRBV28 to TRBJ1-1; D uncertain. Germline CDR1 and CDR2: MDHEN and SYDVKM. V lost 6 bases to trimming and J lost 0 bases, with 8 bases between them. The CDR3 is 13 amino acids.

This clonotype has more than one count but fewer than ten. The chain uses TRBV5-1 and TRBJ1-2; 8 bases match TRBD1. The junction had 6 bases not matched to a gene; V was cut back by 5 bases and J by 3 bases. The CDR3 totals 14 residues. CDR1 is SGHRS and CDR2 is YFSETQ in the germline V gene. For the CDR3, the DNA is TGCGCCAGCAGTACAGGGGGTCAGGACTATGGCTACACCTTC. This sequence encodes CASSTGGQDYGYTF. The full variable domain, in which reference TRBV5-1 and TRBJ1-2 provide the parts outside the CDR3, is KAGVTQTPRYLIKTRGQQVTLSCSPISGHRSVSWYQQTPGQGLQFLFEYFSETQRNKGNFPGRFSGRQFSNSRSEMNVSTLELGDSALYLCASSTGGQDYGYTFGSGTRLTVV.

This clonotype was seen repeatedly, ten times or more. Here the CDR3 reads CASSLEAGSPGNTIYF. The CDR3 DNA sequence: TGTGCCAGCAGTTTAGAGGCAGGGAGCCCTGGAAACACCATATATTTT. The J gene is TRBJ1-3, the V gene TRBV12-3 or TRBV12-4, with D possibly being TRBD1 (5 bases). The CDR3 has 16 residues. Deletions cut 1 base from V and 2 bases from J, with 12 bases between.